This entry lists 21 T cell receptor beta chains sequenced from one sample in a study of CD8 T cells in Susac syndrome. RNA amounts of 0.5 to 1 ug underwent reverse transcription with random hexamers. TCRdb passed the immunoSEQ multiplex PCR reads through MiXCR, listing each CDR3 protein once. The sample lists a few hundred thousand distinct CDR3 sequences, more than 80% seen once, with approximately 0.12% in the top ten. The sample was CD8+ T cells from PBMCs. Receptors were obtained from a human donor with multiple sclerosis.

The table lists this clonotype with a count of one. This rearrangement joins TRBV2 to TRBJ1-2, with D possibly being TRBD1 (6 bases). The V gene's germline CDR1 is SNHLY and CDR2 FYNNEI. V was trimmed by 8 bases and J by 5 bases, leaving 15 bases between them. The CDR3 loop spans 13 amino acids. CDR3 amino acids: CASPEGGRYGYTF. The DNA for the CDR3 is TGTGCCAGCCCCGAGGGGGGGCGATATGGCTACACCTTC.

This clonotype occurred once. The chain employs TRBV6-1 and TRBJ1-2, with a possible D match to TRBD1 (5 bases). The CDR3 contains 16 residues. Germline assignment: CDR1 MNHNS and CDR2 SASEGT. Trimming pared 6 bases from V and 3 bases from J, leaving 20 bases between. The CDR3 protein is CASRGQLPLKHYGYTF. The CDR3 DNA is TGTGCCAGCAGAGGACAACTCCCCTTAAAGCACTATGGCTACACCTTC.

The gene calls are TRBV27 and TRBJ1-2; TRBD1 might be the D (6 bases). The CDR3 is made up of 15 amino acids. V was pared by 8 bases and J by 5 bases, with 21 bases between. The germline V gene has CDR1 MNHEY and CDR2 SMNVEV (reference sequence). The CDR3 sequence is CASGRGGASMYGYTF. The CDR3 region has the DNA TGTGCCAGCGGGAGGGGGGGCGCCTCTATGTATGGCTACACCTTC.

The V call is TRBV29-1, the J call TRBJ2-7; D is perhaps TRBD2 (7 bases). The germline V gene has CDR1 SQVTM and CDR2 ANQGSEA. V was shortened by 2 bases and J by 6 bases, with 11 bases between the two germline ends. The CDR3 is 12 residues long. CDR3 sequence: CSVERGAGEQYF. As DNA, the CDR3 is TGCAGCGTTGAACGGGGGGCTGGCGAGCAGTACTTC.

The CDR3, as DNA: TGTGCCACCCAGGGAGGGGCTCATCAGCCCCAGCATTTT. The encoded protein is CATQGGAHQPQHF. The chain uses TRBV24-1 and TRBJ1-5; D is possibly TRBD1 (5 bases). Germline V gene lookup returns CDR1 KGHDR and CDR2 SFDVKD. The CDR3 is 13 amino acids. Trimming stripped 9 bases from V and 5 bases from J, with 13 bases between.

This chain joins TRBV18 and TRBJ1-1, with D unclear. CDR3 size: 15 residues. V was pared by 3 bases and J by 3 bases, with 14 bases between. Germline CDR1 and CDR2: KGHSH and LQKENI. The CDR3 DNA follows: TGTGCCAGCTCACCGGCGGTAGGTGCGGACACTGAAGCTTTCTTT. Translated, it gives CASSPAVGADTEAFF. Using reference TRBV18 and TRBJ1-1 for the parts outside the CDR3, the full variable domain is NAGVMQNPRHLVRRRGQEARLRCSPMKGHSHVYWYRQLPEEGLKFMVYLQKENIIDESGMPKERFSAEFPKEGPSILRIQQVVRGDSAAYFCASSPAVGADTEAFFGQGTRLTVV.

This clonotype was seen once. The rearrangement joins TRBV7-6 to TRBJ1-5; TRBD1 matches 7 bases. CDR1 and CDR2 from the germline V gene are SGHVS and FNYEAQ. The CDR3 contains 17 residues. V lost 1 base, J lost 1 base, and 7 bases stayed unmatched. The CDR3 nucleotides read TGTGCCAGCAGCTTAGATGGAGGGGGCGTGAGCAATCAGCCCCAGCATTTT. It encodes CASSLDGGGVSNQPQHF.

This rearrangement joins TRBV6-1 to TRBJ1-1; D is undetermined. In germline, CDR1 is MNHNS, CDR2 SASEGT. Trimming took off 1 base at V and 0 bases at J, with 6 bases between the two ends. The CDR3 spans 14 residues. CDR3 bases: TGTGCCAGCAGTGAAGATTTAGTGAACACTGAAGCTTTCTTT. Translating it yields CASSEDLVNTEAFF.

This CDR3 is CAWVGTANTGELFF. The CDR3 bases are TGTGCCTGGGTCGGGACAGCCAACACCGGGGAGCTGTTTTTT. The rearrangement uses TRBV30 and TRBJ2-2, with 7 bases that match TRBD1. The CDR3 is 14 amino acids. V trimming: 5 bases; J trimming: 2 bases; junction bases outside the gene matches: 5. Germline CDR1 GTSNPN, CDR2 SVGIG (reference sequence).

The V call is TRBV10-3, the J call TRBJ1-2; 8 nucleotides align to TRBD1. CDR3 length: 14 amino acids. Germline V gene data show CDR1 as ENHRY and CDR2 as SYGVKD. The ends lost 3 bases at V and 4 bases at J; junction bases unmatched: 4. The CDR3 spells CAISDAGTGYGYTF. CDR3 DNA sequence: TGTGCCATCAGTGACGCCGGGACAGGCTATGGCTACACCTTC.

This chain joins TRBV7-2 and TRBJ1-1; no reliable D call. Germline V gene lookup returns CDR1 SGHTA and CDR2 FQGNSA. This CDR3 has 13 residues. V shed 1 base and J shed 11 bases, with 14 bases lying between them. The CDR3 sequence is CASSLENGVEAFF. The CDR3 coding sequence is TGTGCCAGCAGCTTAGAGAATGGGGTTGAGGCTTTCTTT.

The chain couples TRBV27 to TRBJ2-7; D call uncertain. The length of the CDR3 is 15 residues. Germline CDR1 MNHEY, CDR2 SMNVEV (reference sequence). Trimming removed 0 bases at V and 4 bases at J, with 13 bases between. CDR3 loop: CASSLSGPPGYEQYF. CDR3 sequence (DNA): TGTGCCAGCAGTTTATCCGGCCCGCCTGGATACGAGCAGTACTTC.

The V call is TRBV2, the J call TRBJ1-2; weak D call: TRBD1 (5 bases). Per the germline V gene, CDR1 is SNHLY and CDR2 is FYNNEI. This CDR3 spans 13 amino acids. Deletions cut 9 bases from V and 6 bases from J, with 17 bases between. The chain's CDR3 is CARTQEWDDGYTF. CDR3 coding DNA: TGTGCCAGAACACAGGAGTGGGACGATGGCTACACCTTC.

The chain is built from TRBV19 and TRBJ1-1, with TRBD1 matching over 9 bases. The CDR3 has 14 residues. Per the germline V gene, CDR1 is LNHDA and CDR2 is SQIVND (reference sequence). V was clipped by 11 bases and J by 1 base; unmatched bases: 8. CDR3 sequence: CASKQGATNTEAFF. DNA for the CDR3: TGTGCCTCTAAACAGGGGGCAACGAACACTGAAGCTTTCTTT.

The chain employs TRBV28 and TRBJ1-5; 8 nucleotides line up with TRBD1. The CDR3 is 16 amino acids. The germline CDR1 and CDR2 sequences are MDHEN and SYDVKM. The junction had 5 bases not matched to a gene; V was cut back by 3 bases and J by 1 base. The CDR3 protein is CASSLGDRPSNQPQHF. The CDR3 region has the DNA TGTGCCAGCAGTTTGGGGGACAGGCCAAGCAATCAGCCCCAGCATTTT.

This chain joins TRBV24-1 and TRBJ2-1; a weak D match, TRBD2 (5 bases). CDR3 size: 12 residues. Germline-derived CDR1 and CDR2 are KGHDR and SFDVKD. The V and J ends lost 2 bases and 8 bases respectively, with 6 bases between them. The CDR3 sequence is CATSDSGYEQFF. CDR3 bases: TGTGCCACCAGTGATTCGGGATATGAGCAGTTCTTC.

This clonotype was counted once. This rearrangement joins TRBV7-9 to TRBJ2-5, with a tentative D call TRBD1 (7 bases). The ends were cut back, 5 bases at V and 3 bases at J, with 22 bases in the middle. Germline values: CDR1 SEHNR, CDR2 FQNEAQ (reference sequence). The CDR3 has 17 amino acids. The CDR3 DNA follows: TGTGCCAGCAGCCTAGGACAGGTGCCCTCGGGAGAAGAGACCCAGTACTTC. It yields the protein CASSLGQVPSGEETQYF.

The V call is TRBV5-1, the J call TRBJ1-2; D is unresolved. The CDR3 covers 14 residues. Germline CDR1 and CDR2: SGHRS and YFSETQ. V lost 0 bases, J lost 4 bases, and 10 bases lay in between. CDR3 DNA: TGCGCCAGCAGCTTGGAGCCGACGGTCTATGGCTACACCTTC. This codes for CASSLEPTVYGYTF.

This clonotype occurred once. V and J are TRBV30 and TRBJ2-3; 8 nucleotides align to TRBD2. This CDR3 is 14 amino acids long. From germline, CDR1 is GTSNPN and CDR2 SVGIG (reference sequence). The V segment lost 5 bases and the J segment 1 base; nucleotides outside the gene matches: 5. The CDR3 loop reads CAWSLAGGTDTQYF. CDR3 in DNA: TGTGCCTGGTCCCTAGCGGGCGGCACAGATACGCAGTATTTT.

The V call is TRBV29-1, the J call TRBJ1-2; D call uncertain. V was pared by 6 bases and J by 4 bases, with 12 bases between. There are 12 residues in the CDR3. Germline V lookup: CDR1 SQVTM, CDR2 ANQGSEA. In DNA form, the CDR3 reads TGCAGCGTAGCAGGAAACGTCTATGGCTACACCTTC. It encodes CSVAGNVYGYTF.

The chain carries TRBV6-2 or TRBV6-3 and TRBJ2-6; 7 bases agree with TRBD1. The CDR3 extends over 16 amino acids. From germline, CDR1 is MNHEY and CDR2 SVGEGT. With V trimmed by 6 bases and J by 1 base, 6 bases remained unmatched. Here the CDR3 DNA reads TGTGCCAGCAGGGGGACAGTTTATTCTGGGGCCAACGTCCTGACTTTC. As protein: CASRGTVYSGANVLTF.